This is a list of T cell receptor beta chains from one sample in a study of blood T cell repertoires in COVID-19. Libraries were prepared by immunoSEQ multiplex PCR; TCRdb keeps only in-frame clonotypes and omits some of them. The table records around 100,000 clones, around 88% of them present only once. Sequencing input: peripheral blood. The receptor set was obtained from a man at least 80 years old with acute or convalescent COVID-19. The CDR3 runs from the conserved cysteine through the conserved F or W. The D gene is left open where the match is weak. The size field is filled for only some rows; it gives once, few, many or a size class.

len,abundance,j_gene,d_gene,v_gene,CDR3nt,CDR3aa
14,-,TRBJ1-1,-,TRBV15,TGTGCCACCAGCAGAGACAGGGAAAACACTGAAGCTTTCTTT,CATSRDRENTEAFF
15,-,TRBJ2-7,TRBD2,TRBV11-2,TGTGCCAGCAGCAATGAAGCGGGAGGGCCCCACGAGCAGTACTTC,CASSNEAGGPHEQYF
14,-,TRBJ2-5,TRBD1,TRBV19,TGTGCCAGTAGTATGAACAGGGGCCAAGAGACCCAGTACTTC,CASSMNRGQETQYF
15,-,TRBJ1-1,-,TRBV6-5,TGTGCCAGCAGTTACTCGAACAGAACTAACACTGAAGCTTTCTTT,CASSYSNRTNTEAFF
21,-,TRBJ2-5,TRBD2,TRBV6-6,TGTGCCAGCAGTCCCCTTCCTGGGCAGGCAAGGGCGGGAGGGCTCCGAGAGACCCAGTACTTC,CASSPLPGQARAGGLRETQYF
17,-,TRBJ2-1,TRBD2,TRBV19,TGTGCCAGTAGGGGACTAGCGGGCCCTGACAATCGGGGTGAGCAGTTCTTC,CASRGLAGPDNRGEQFF
16,once,TRBJ2-1,TRBD2,TRBV29-1,TGCAGCGTTGGGCCATGGATGAGCGGGGGAACCAATGAGCAGTTCTTC,CSVGPWMSGGTNEQFF
14,-,TRBJ1-1,TRBD1,TRBV19,TGTGCCAGTAGTACGGGACAGCCGGGAACTGAAGCTTTCTTT,CASSTGQPGTEAFF
15,-,TRBJ1-1,-,TRBV28,TGTGCCAGCATAACTATAGGAGGGGGAGGGACTGAAGCTTTCTTT,CASITIGGGGTEAFF
17,once,TRBJ1-5,-,TRBV19,TGTGCCAGTAGTATAGACCCTTCACAGGGTCTCAATCAGCCCCAGCATTTT,CASSIDPSQGLNQPQHF
15,-,TRBJ2-5,TRBD2,TRBV5-4,TGTGCCAGCAGCCCCGAGGGACTAGCGCCTGGGGACCAGTACTTC,CASSPEGLAPGDQYF
13,-,TRBJ2-5,TRBD2,TRBV7-2,TGTGCCAGCAGCCTCAGCGGGGGCGAGACCCAGTACTTC,CASSLSGGETQYF
17,-,TRBJ1-3,-,TRBV25-1,TGTGCCAGCAGTGAGTGGGGGGGCAGAGGATCTGGAAACACCATATATTTT,CASSEWGGRGSGNTIYF
14,-,TRBJ2-7,TRBD2,TRBV3-1/TRBV3-2,TGTGCCAGCAGCCTATCTAGCGGAAGGGGCGAGCAGTACTTC,CASSLSSGRGEQYF
15,-,TRBJ2-2,TRBD1,TRBV7-8,TGTGCCAGCGGATCGGGACAGGGGGTCACCGGGGAGCTGTTTTTT,CASGSGQGVTGELFF
15,-,TRBJ2-7,TRBD2,TRBV5-5,TGTGCCAGCAGCTTGGGACTAGCGGGAGTGGGAGAGCAGTACTTC,CASSLGLAGVGEQYF
18,-,TRBJ2-1,-,TRBV4-1,TGCGCCAGCAGCCAAGATGTTCCCGGCGGAGTCTCCTACAATGAGCAGTTCTTC,CASSQDVPGGVSYNEQFF
16,-,TRBJ1-4,TRBD1,TRBV5-1,TGCGCCAGCAGCTTGGTGGGACAGGGGGCGGATGAAAAACTGTTTTTT,CASSLVGQGADEKLFF
16,-,TRBJ2-5,TRBD1,TRBV7-3,TGTGCCAGCAGCTTAGGGTCCCAGGGGGTTCGGGAGACCCAGTACTTC,CASSLGSQGVRETQYF
16,-,TRBJ1-6,-,TRBV5-6,TGTGCCAGCAGCTTGGGTGGCAGGGTCCATAATTCACCCCTCCACTTT,CASSLGGRVHNSPLHF
14,-,TRBJ2-5,TRBD2,TRBV5-4,TGTGCCAGCAGCTTGGAAGCAGGGAGGGGGACCCAGTACTTC,CASSLEAGRGTQYF
13,once,TRBJ2-2,TRBD1,TRBV6-5,TGTGCCAGCGGGGAACAGGGGGTCGGGGAGCTGTTTTTT,CASGEQGVGELFF
15,-,TRBJ2-3,-,TRBV11-2,TGTGCCAGCAGCTTAGTTAGGGGGAGCACAGATACGCAGTATTTT,CASSLVRGSTDTQYF
13,-,TRBJ1-3,-,TRBV29-1,TGCAGCGTGCTGACAGGCTCTGGAAACACCATATATTTT,CSVLTGSGNTIYF
13,-,TRBJ1-2,-,TRBV6-2/TRBV6-3,TGTGCCAGCAGTTTTCCAGGATCACGCGGCTACACCTTC,CASSFPGSRGYTF
14,once,TRBJ2-3,-,TRBV5-1,TGCGCCAGCAGCCCGGGTAACCCGAGGGATACGCAGTATTTT,CASSPGNPRDTQYF
14,-,TRBJ2-7,TRBD1,TRBV6-5,TGTGCCAGCAGTTACGACAGGGGGGCCTACGAGCAGTACTTC,CASSYDRGAYEQYF
15,-,TRBJ2-2,TRBD2,TRBV11-2,TGTGCCAGCAGCCTGGGACTACCGAACACCGGGGAGCTGTTTTTT,CASSLGLPNTGELFF
15,-,TRBJ1-6,-,TRBV5-1,TGCGCCAGCAGCTTGGCCGTCGCCGGTAATTCACCCCTCCACTTT,CASSLAVAGNSPLHF
12,-,TRBJ2-7,-,TRBV24-1,TGTGCCACCAGTGAACGCAACCGGGACTTGTACTTC,CATSERNRDLYF
13,-,TRBJ1-2,-,TRBV7-9,TGTGCCAGCAGCTTACCGGACTCCTATGGCTACACCTTC,CASSLPDSYGYTF
13,-,TRBJ2-1,-,TRBV6-6,TGTGCCAGCAGAACGACTAGTTTAAGTGAGCAGTTCTTC,CASRTTSLSEQFF
15,-,TRBJ2-7,-,TRBV7-2,TGTGCCAGCAGCCCAGACCTATCGGGTTACTACGAGCAGTACTTC,CASSPDLSGYYEQYF
13,-,TRBJ2-7,-,TRBV6-5,TGTGCCAGCAGTCGAAGCCCCCATTACGAGCAGTACTTC,CASSRSPHYEQYF
16,-,TRBJ1-1,-,TRBV4-3,TGCGCCAGCAGCCAAGATGCGGCAGGGTGGAACACTGAAGCTTTCTTT,CASSQDAAGWNTEAFF
15,-,TRBJ2-3,-,TRBV27,TGTGCCAGTCAAAAAGGAGGGGGCAGGGCAGATACGCAGTATTTT,CASQKGGGRADTQYF
14,-,TRBJ1-1,TRBD1,TRBV10-3,TGTGCCATCACCTTGGACAGGAGGGACACTGAAGCTTTCTTT,CAITLDRRDTEAFF
13,-,TRBJ2-1,TRBD2,TRBV5-6,TGTGCCAGCAGCTTGGTAGCGGGGGATGAGCAGTTCTTC,CASSLVAGDEQFF
13,-,TRBJ2-7,-,TRBV27,TGTGCCAGCAACTTCCACGGGAGCAACGAGCAGTACTTC,CASNFHGSNEQYF
15,-,TRBJ2-6,TRBD1,TRBV5-1,TGCGCCAGCAGCTTGAGGGGGCCTGGGGCCAACGTCCTGACTTTC,CASSLRGPGANVLTF
15,-,TRBJ1-2,TRBD1,TRBV28,TGTGCCAGCACCACTTCTGGACAGGCTCTTGGGGGCTACACCTTC,CASTTSGQALGGYTF
15,-,TRBJ2-1,TRBD2,TRBV3-1/TRBV3-2,TGTGCCAGCAGCCAAGACAGCGGGAGTTTCGATGAGCAGTTCTTC,CASSQDSGSFDEQFF
16,-,TRBJ2-1,-,TRBV24-1,TGTGCCACCAGTGATTTTGGCACTAGCCCCTACAATGAGCAGTTCTTC,CATSDFGTSPYNEQFF
11,-,TRBJ1-3,-,TRBV20-1,TGCAGTGTCTTAGAAAAGAACACCATATATTTT,CSVLEKNTIYF
12,-,TRBJ2-3,-,TRBV10-3,TGTGCCATCAGTGGCGGGGCAGATACGCAGTATTTT,CAISGGADTQYF
12,-,TRBJ2-1,-,TRBV7-9,TGTGCCAGCAGCTTAGTATCGGGTGAGCAGTTCTTC,CASSLVSGEQFF
15,-,TRBJ2-1,TRBD2,TRBV27,TGTGCCAGCAGTCCCAGACTAGCGGGAGGCAATGAGCAGTTCTTC,CASSPRLAGGNEQFF
15,-,TRBJ2-7,TRBD1,TRBV6-6,TGTGCCAGCAGCCAGGGACAGGGGTTGGAATACGAGCAGTACTTC,CASSQGQGLEYEQYF
15,-,TRBJ2-5,TRBD1,TRBV27,TGTGCCAGCAGTCAGGGGGACCCGTACCAAGAGACCCAGTACTTC,CASSQGDPYQETQYF
13,-,TRBJ1-2,-,TRBV19,TGTGCCAGTAGGAGGGACTTGGACTATGGCTACACCTTC,CASRRDLDYGYTF
16,-,TRBJ2-1,TRBD2,TRBV7-2,TGTGCCAGCAGCTCCCGGACTAGCGGGAGTATCTATGAGCAGTTCTTC,CASSSRTSGSIYEQFF
16,-,TRBJ2-1,TRBD2,TRBV28,TGTGCCAGCAGTTTTTTCTCACGGGGGGCCTACAATGAGCAGTTCTTC,CASSFFSRGAYNEQFF
17,-,TRBJ2-6,TRBD1,TRBV7-9,TGTGCCAGCAGCTTAGCGGACAGGGGAACTGGGGCCAACGTCCTGACTTTC,CASSLADRGTGANVLTF
14,-,TRBJ2-7,-,TRBV18,TGTGCCAGCTCACCGGGGCCAGAATGGACCGAGCAGTACTTC,CASSPGPEWTEQYF
15,-,TRBJ2-1,-,TRBV7-7,TGTGCTAGCAGCAAGGGACTCGAATCCTACAATGAGCAGTTCTTC,CASSKGLESYNEQFF
15,-,TRBJ2-1,TRBD2,TRBV2,TGTGCCAGCAGTCCCCGGGGGGGACTAGCGGGAGTGGGGTTCTTC,CASSPRGGLAGVGFF
13,-,TRBJ2-5,-,TRBV28,TGTGCCAGCGCACGAGGGGGCCAAGAGACCCAGTACTTC,CASARGGQETQYF
14,-,TRBJ2-7,-,TRBV2,TGTGCCAGCAGACCAGGACAGTCCCGGAACGAGCAGTACTTC,CASRPGQSRNEQYF
13,-,TRBJ2-3,-,TRBV12-3/TRBV12-4,TGTGCCAGCAGTGCCGGGGGCACAGATACGCAGTATTTT,CASSAGGTDTQYF
13,-,TRBJ2-3,-,TRBV7-3,TGTGCCAGCAGCTTGACAGGCACAGATACGCAGTATTTT,CASSLTGTDTQYF